These T cell receptor beta chains were read from a single sample in a study of T cell repertoires in cytomegalovirus infection. TCRdb analysed the reads with MiXCR anew, one entry per CDR3 protein. The data hold about 310,000 distinct CDR3 sequences, with about 25% observed a single time. These receptors have no known antigen. This sample comprised cultured PBMCs, obtained from culture after CMV antigen stimulation. Receptors were obtained from a human donor in good health (CMV status not recorded). Some clones in this sample may be carry-over from other donors' samples. Both conserved end residues are part of each CDR3. Fields, in order: CDR3 protein, CDR3 DNA, clone size, J gene, V gene, D gene. A D gene is named only where the DNA matches it firmly. Some rows have no size entry. The others give once, few or many, or a class for an expanded clone.

CASSEQGGNSPLHF TGTGCCAGCAGCGAACAGGGGGGAAATTCACCCCTCCACTTT . TRBJ1-6 TRBV7-2 TRBD1
CASSYGMTGGGEQFF TGTGCCAGCAGTTACGGCATGACAGGGGGTGGTGAGCAGTTCTTC few TRBJ2-1 TRBV6-5 TRBD1
CATSEPVGSNNYGYTF TGTGCCACCAGTGAGCCCGTAGGGAGTAACAACTATGGCTACACCTTC . TRBJ1-2 TRBV24-1 .
CASSLQELYNEQFF TGTGCCAGCAGCTTACAAGAACTCTACAATGAGCAGTTCTTC . TRBJ2-1 TRBV5-4 .
CASSVPPGQGKETQYF TGTGCCAGCAGTGTTCCACCGGGACAGGGGAAAGAGACCCAGTACTTC . TRBJ2-5 TRBV6-1 TRBD1
CASSQVPGVNTEAFF TGTGCCAGCAGCCAAGTGCCAGGAGTGAACACTGAAGCTTTCTTT . TRBJ1-1 TRBV14 .
CANYPYRTASGDSNQPQHF TGTGCCAACTACCCGTACAGGACAGCCTCGGGGGATAGCAATCAGCCCCAGCATTTT . TRBJ1-5 TRBV7-1 .
CASSFYPAGLAADTQYF TGTGCCAGCAGTTTCTACCCCGCAGGACTAGCCGCAGATACGCAGTATTTT . TRBJ2-3 TRBV27 TRBD2
CSAGAGGGTEAFF TGCAGTGCTGGGGCCGGGGGGGGCACTGAAGCTTTCTTT few TRBJ1-1 TRBV20-1 .
CASSLGAEREQYF TGTGCCAGCAGCTTAGGGGCGGAGAGGGAGCAGTACTTC . TRBJ2-7 TRBV7-6 .
CASSLGRSIGEKLFF TGTGCCAGCAGCTTAGGGAGGAGTATCGGTGAAAAACTGTTTTTT . TRBJ1-4 TRBV7-2 .
CSARDGRYSNQPQHF TGCAGTGCTAGAGATGGAAGGTATAGCAATCAGCCCCAGCATTTT . TRBJ1-5 TRBV20-1 .
CASSFLQLEAFF TGTGCCAGCAGCTTTCTACAGCTAGAAGCTTTCTTT few TRBJ1-1 TRBV7-9 .
CASSPAEGNTIYF TGTGCCAGCAGCCCCGCGGAGGGAAACACCATATATTTT few TRBJ1-3 TRBV7-6 .
CASTEAGLSGANVLTF TGTGCCAGCACGGAGGCAGGCCTCTCTGGGGCCAACGTCCTGACTTTC . TRBJ2-6 TRBV25-1 .
CSARVGAGDWIDTQYF TGCAGTGCTAGAGTTGGAGCGGGAGACTGGATAGATACGCAGTATTTT few TRBJ2-3 TRBV20-1 TRBD2
CASRSPGSNTEAFF TGTGCCAGCAGGTCGCCAGGGAGTAACACTGAAGCTTTCTTT few TRBJ1-1 TRBV6-2/TRBV6-3 .
CAISGSITDTQYF TGTGCCATCAGTGGTAGTATCACAGATACGCAGTATTTT . TRBJ2-3 TRBV10-3 .
CATSDVGLAGVGTDTQYF TGTGCCACCAGTGATGTGGGACTAGCGGGAGTCGGCACAGATACGCAGTATTTT . TRBJ2-3 TRBV24-1 TRBD2
CASSDKDTSTNEKLFF TGTGCCAGCAGTGATAAGGACACCTCAACTAATGAAAAACTGTTTTTT . TRBJ1-4 TRBV28 .
CASSWTGTRNTEAFF TGTGCCAGCAGCTGGACAGGGACGAGGAACACTGAAGCTTTCTTT many TRBJ1-1 TRBV7-9 TRBD1
CSVEGVPGRVNEQFF TGCAGCGTTGAAGGGGTTCCCGGGAGGGTTAATGAGCAGTTCTTC . TRBJ2-1 TRBV29-1 TRBD2
CASWTVKQPQHF TGTGCCAGCTGGACGGTTAAGCAGCCCCAGCATTTT few TRBJ1-5 TRBV28 .
CASRLVGPGELFF TGTGCCAGCAGGTTAGTCGGCCCCGGGGAGCTGTTTTTT . TRBJ2-2 TRBV7-9 .
CALNLDRGYGYTF TGTGCCTTGAATTTGGACAGGGGCTATGGCTACACCTTC . TRBJ1-2 TRBV30 TRBD1
CASSLSLGVPGQETGELFF TGTGCCAGCAGTTTATCTCTGGGAGTCCCAGGGCAAGAAACCGGGGAGCTGTTTTTT many TRBJ2-2 TRBV28 .
CASSLDQGSYGYTF TGCGCCAGCAGCTTGGACCAGGGAAGCTATGGCTACACCTTC many TRBJ1-2 TRBV5-1 .
CASSFQQGRNEQFF TGTGCCAGCAGTTTTCAGCAGGGGAGAAATGAGCAGTTCTTC many TRBJ2-1 TRBV12-3/TRBV12-4 .
CASRPTTPGRTYEQYF TGTGCCAGCAGACCCACAACACCGGGACGGACCTACGAGCAGTACTTC . TRBJ2-7 TRBV6-2/TRBV6-3 .
CASSPYRDTDTQYF TGTGCCAGCTCACCTTATCGGGACACAGATACGCAGTATTTT few TRBJ2-3 TRBV18 .
CASSWVRALGNTEAFF TGCGCCAGTTCCTGGGTCCGGGCCCTCGGGAACACTGAAGCTTTCTTT . TRBJ1-1 TRBV5-1 .
CASSLIRAASSYNEQFF TGTGCCAGCAGTTTAATCCGGGCTGCTAGCTCCTACAATGAGCAGTTCTTC . TRBJ2-1 TRBV12-3/TRBV12-4 .
CASNERTAEKLFF TGTGCCAGCAACGAAAGGACGGCTGAAAAACTGTTTTTT once TRBJ1-4 TRBV6-2/TRBV6-3 .
CASSPGSRDVKEAFF TGTGCCAGCAGCCCTGGCAGCCGGGACGTAAAAGAAGCTTTCTTT many TRBJ1-1 TRBV7-8 .
CASSATWGGANTGELFF TGTGCCAGCAGCGCCACATGGGGGGGAGCGAACACCGGGGAGCTGTTTTTT . TRBJ2-2 TRBV11-1 TRBD2
CASSSTGVYGYTF TGTGCCAGCAGTTCGACAGGGGTCTATGGCTACACCTTC . TRBJ1-2 TRBV27 TRBD1
CASSLWREEDHGYTF TGTGCCAGCAGCTTATGGAGGGAAGAGGATCATGGCTACACCTTC . TRBJ1-2 TRBV7-9 .
CSARDQIVNTEAFF TGCAGTGCTAGAGATCAGATAGTGAACACTGAAGCTTTCTTT . TRBJ1-1 TRBV20-1 .
CASSPGLAERRGELFF TGCGCCAGCAGCCCCGGACTAGCGGAGCGGCGCGGGGAGCTGTTTTTT . TRBJ2-2 TRBV5-1 TRBD2
CASSLLEGTEAFF TGTGCCAGCAGCCTTCTTGAGGGCACTGAAGCTTTCTTT many TRBJ1-1 TRBV12-3/TRBV12-4 .
CATSSGTAYNEQFF TGTGCCACCAGTTCCGGGACAGCTTACAATGAGCAGTTCTTC once TRBJ2-1 TRBV15 TRBD1
CASSPPTSAYEQYF TGTGCCAGCAGCCCTCCGACTAGCGCATACGAGCAGTACTTC . TRBJ2-7 TRBV28 TRBD2
CASSFWRDQPQHF TGTGCCAGCAGCTTTTGGCGGGATCAGCCCCAGCATTTT few TRBJ1-5 TRBV7-9 .
CATGGQGAGEQFF TGTGCCACTGGTGGACAGGGGGCGGGTGAGCAGTTCTTC few TRBJ2-1 TRBV19 TRBD1
CASSVGNIAGLNEKLFF TGTGCCAGCAGCGTAGGAAACATCGCAGGGCTTAATGAAAAACTGTTTTTT . TRBJ1-4 TRBV9 .